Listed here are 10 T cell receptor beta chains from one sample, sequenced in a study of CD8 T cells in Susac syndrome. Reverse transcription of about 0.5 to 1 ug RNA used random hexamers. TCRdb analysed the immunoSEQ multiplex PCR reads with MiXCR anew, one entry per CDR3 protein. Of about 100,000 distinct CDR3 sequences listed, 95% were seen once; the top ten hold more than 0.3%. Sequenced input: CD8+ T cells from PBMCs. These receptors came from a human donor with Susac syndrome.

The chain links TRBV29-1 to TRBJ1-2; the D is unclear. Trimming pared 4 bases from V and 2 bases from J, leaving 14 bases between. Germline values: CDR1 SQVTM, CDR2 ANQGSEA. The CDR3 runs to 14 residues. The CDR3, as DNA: TGCAGCGTTGCCTTCAGTGTCCCCAACTATGGCTACACCTTC. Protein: CSVAFSVPNYGYTF.

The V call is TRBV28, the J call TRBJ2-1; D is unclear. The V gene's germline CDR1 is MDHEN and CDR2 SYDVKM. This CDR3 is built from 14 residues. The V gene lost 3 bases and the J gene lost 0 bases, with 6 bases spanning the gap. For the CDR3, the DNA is TGTGCCAGCAGTTTGAAGAGCTCCTACAATGAGCAGTTCTTC. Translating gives CASSLKSSYNEQFF.

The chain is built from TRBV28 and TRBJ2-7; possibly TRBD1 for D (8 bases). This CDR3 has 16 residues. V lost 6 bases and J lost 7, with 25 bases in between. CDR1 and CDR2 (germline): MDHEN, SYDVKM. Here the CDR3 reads CASRPLGQAYGREQYF. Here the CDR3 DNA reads TGTGCCAGCAGGCCCCTGGGACAGGCCTACGGGAGGGAGCAGTACTTC. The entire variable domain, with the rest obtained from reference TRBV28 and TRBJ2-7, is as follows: DVKVTQSSRYLVKRTGEKVFLECVQDMDHENMFWYRQDPGLGLRLIYFSYDVKMKEKGDIPEGYSVSREKKERFSLILESASTNQTSMYLCASRPLGQAYGREQYFGPGTRLTVT.

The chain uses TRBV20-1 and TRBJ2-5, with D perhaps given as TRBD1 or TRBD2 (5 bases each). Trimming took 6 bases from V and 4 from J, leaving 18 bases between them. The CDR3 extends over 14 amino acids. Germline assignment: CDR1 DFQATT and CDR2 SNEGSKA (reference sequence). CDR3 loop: CSASGAGGGETQYF. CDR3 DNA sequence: TGCAGTGCGAGTGGGGCAGGAGGAGGAGAGACCCAGTACTTC.

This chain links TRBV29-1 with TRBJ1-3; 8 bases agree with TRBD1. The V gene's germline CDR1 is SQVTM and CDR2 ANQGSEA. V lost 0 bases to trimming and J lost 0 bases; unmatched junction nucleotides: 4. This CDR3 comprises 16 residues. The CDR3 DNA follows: TGCAGCGTTGAAGAGGGGACAGGTGTCTCTGGAAACACCATATATTTT. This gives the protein CSVEEGTGVSGNTIYF.

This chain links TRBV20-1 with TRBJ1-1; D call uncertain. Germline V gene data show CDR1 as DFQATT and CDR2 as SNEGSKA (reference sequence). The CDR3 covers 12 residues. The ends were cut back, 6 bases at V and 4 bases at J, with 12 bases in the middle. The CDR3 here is CSAFPRTTEAFF. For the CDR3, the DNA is TGCAGTGCCTTCCCCAGGACCACTGAAGCTTTCTTT.

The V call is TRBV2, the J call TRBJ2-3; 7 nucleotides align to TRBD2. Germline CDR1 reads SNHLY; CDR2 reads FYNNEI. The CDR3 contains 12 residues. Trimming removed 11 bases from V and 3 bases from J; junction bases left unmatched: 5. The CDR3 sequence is CAPRGVTDTQYF. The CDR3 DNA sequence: TGTGCCCCCCGGGGGGTTACAGATACGCAGTATTTT.

The CDR3 loop is CASSPWGSQNTEAFF. The CDR3 DNA follows: TGTGCCAGCAGCCCGTGGGGTTCCCAGAACACTGAAGCTTTCTTT. The chain links TRBV3-1 to TRBJ1-1; D is unclear. This CDR3 is 15 amino acids long. Germline V CDR1 and CDR2: LGHDT, YNNKEL (reference sequence). V was pared by 4 bases and J by 1 base, with 13 bases between. The variable domain in full, with the rest retrieved from reference TRBV3-1 and TRBJ1-1, is DTAVSQTPKYLVTQMGNDKSIKCEQNLGHDTMYWYKQDSKKFLKIMFSYNNKELIINETVPNRFSPKSPDKAHLNLHINSLELGDSAVYFCASSPWGSQNTEAFFGQGTRLTVV.

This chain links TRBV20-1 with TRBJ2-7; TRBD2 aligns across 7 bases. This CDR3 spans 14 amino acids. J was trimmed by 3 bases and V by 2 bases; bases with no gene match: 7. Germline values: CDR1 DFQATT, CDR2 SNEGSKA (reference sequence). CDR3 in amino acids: CSARIAGPGYEQYF. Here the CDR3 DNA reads TGCAGTGCTAGAATAGCGGGCCCCGGCTACGAGCAGTACTTC.

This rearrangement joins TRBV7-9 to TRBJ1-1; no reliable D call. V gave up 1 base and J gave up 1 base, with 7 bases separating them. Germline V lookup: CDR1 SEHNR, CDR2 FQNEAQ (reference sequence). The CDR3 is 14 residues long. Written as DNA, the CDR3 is TGTGCCAGCAGCTTAGTCCCCGAGAACACTGAAGCTTTCTTT. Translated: CASSLVPENTEAFF.